The 21 T cell receptor beta chains presented below share a single source sample, sequenced in a study of shared clonotypes between healthy human individuals. Method: immunoSEQ multiplex PCR; TCRdb's copy keeps in-frame clones and lacks some. This table has hundreds of thousands of clones, 73% appearing once. The specimen sequenced was memory CD4+ T cells sorted from blood. The subset: CD45RA-negative fraction. Receptor source: a man under 40 in good health.

The chain recombines TRBV6-5 with TRBJ2-7; 10 bases are shared with TRBD1. CDR3 length: 16 amino acids. Germline values: CDR1 MNHEY, CDR2 SVGAGI. J lost 4 bases, V lost 2 bases, and 8 bases had no gene match. DNA for the CDR3: TGTGCCAGCAGTTACCTACGGGGACAGGGGATATACGAGCAGTACTTC. Translation: CASSYLRGQGIYEQYF.

There are a few counts of this clone. V is TRBV6-1 and J is TRBJ2-6; the match to TRBD2 covers 11 bases. Per the germline V gene, CDR1 is MNHNS and CDR2 is SASEGT. This CDR3 has 19 amino acids. Trimming cost V 0 bases and J 5 bases; bases outside gene matches: 9. CDR3 region: CASSEALLSGRARANVLTF. The DNA for the CDR3 is TGTGCCAGCAGTGAAGCGCTTCTTAGCGGGAGGGCGAGGGCCAACGTCCTGACTTTC.

This clone was observed once. This rearrangement joins TRBV19 to TRBJ1-1; D possibly corresponds to TRBD1 (5 bases). This CDR3 region has 14 residues. CDR1 and CDR2 (germline): LNHDA, SQIVND (reference sequence). The V gene lost 6 bases and the J gene lost 6 bases, with 17 bases spanning the gap. The CDR3 spells CASRSRQGKPEAFF. CDR3 coding DNA: TGTGCCAGTAGAAGCCGGCAGGGAAAACCTGAAGCTTTCTTT.

The genes are TRBV6-1 and TRBJ2-1, with 14 bases aligning to TRBD2. There are 15 residues in the CDR3. From germline, CDR1 is MNHNS and CDR2 SASEGT. The ends lost 8 bases at V and 6 bases at J; junction bases unmatched: 6. As DNA, the CDR3 is TGTGCCAGCGCATCGACTAGCGGGAGGGCCAATGAGCAGTTCTTC. Its protein product is CASASTSGRANEQFF.

The chain employs TRBV28 and TRBJ1-2; unclear D gene. Trimming left V 2 bases short and J 2 bases short, with 12 bases between. CDR1 is MDHEN and CDR2 is SYDVKM in the germline V gene. The CDR3 has 15 residues. The chain's CDR3 is CASSLAGGSNYGYTF. The CDR3 nucleotides read TGTGCCAGCAGTTTAGCGGGAGGCTCCAACTATGGCTACACCTTC.

The rearrangement uses TRBV7-3 and TRBJ2-3, with D perhaps TRBD2 (6 bases). Trimming removed 2 bases at V and 1 base at J, with 10 bases between. This CDR3 is 15 amino acids long. Germline assignment: CDR1 SGHTA and CDR2 FQGTGA. Here the CDR3 DNA reads TGTGCCAGCAGCTTAGGGAGGACTCGCACAGATACGCAGTATTTT. Protein sequence: CASSLGRTRTDTQYF.

The gene calls are TRBV7-3 and TRBJ2-1; no firm D call. With 2 bases removed from V and 4 bases from J, the gap between germline ends came to 12 bases. This CDR3 region has 15 residues. The germline gives CDR1 SGHTA, CDR2 FQGTGA. The CDR3 DNA follows: TGTGCCAGCAGCTTATTCTCGGACCAATACAATGAGCAGTTCTTC. Amino acid sequence: CASSLFSDQYNEQFF.

The chain combines TRBV5-1 with TRBJ2-5; the match to TRBD1 covers 9 bases. The CDR3 covers 14 residues. Germline CDR1 SGHRS, CDR2 YFSETQ. V dropped 4 bases and J dropped 7; count of bases not matched to a gene: 8. CDR3 in amino acids: CASSGSGQGGTQYF. CDR3 coding DNA: TGCGCCAGCAGCGGGTCGGGACAGGGAGGGACCCAGTACTTC. Drawing the rest from reference TRBV5-1 and TRBJ2-5, the complete variable domain is KAGVTQTPRYLIKTRGQQVTLSCSPISGHRSVSWYQQTPGQGLQFLFEYFSETQRNKGNFPGRFSGRQFSNSRSEMNVSTLELGDSALYLCASSGSGQGGTQYFGPGTRLLVL.

The table lists this clone with many counts. The rearrangement links TRBV14 to TRBJ2-7; the D gene is possibly TRBD2 (5 bases). The length of the CDR3 is 15 residues. Germline CDR1 is SGHDN and CDR2 is FVKESK. With 5 bases removed from V and 7 bases from J, the gap between germline ends came to 21 bases. The chain's CDR3 is CASSFDSSERREQYF. CDR3 DNA: TGTGCCAGCAGCTTCGATTCCTCAGAACGGAGGGAGCAGTACTTC.

V and J are TRBV11-2 and TRBJ2-2; the match to TRBD1 covers 9 bases. Trimming removed 3 bases from V and 15 bases from J; junction bases left unmatched: 5. The length of the CDR3 is 12 residues. CDR1 is SGHAT and CDR2 is FQNNGV in the germline V gene. The CDR3 reads CASSFGTGRVFF. DNA for the CDR3: TGTGCCAGCAGCTTTGGGACAGGGAGGGTGTTTTTT.

For this clone: One base away lies a much larger clone, so this may be a sequencing read error. Other DNA sequences in this sample translate to the same CDR3. The genes are TRBV10-3 and TRBJ2-7; no firm D call. The CDR3 spans 11 residues. Germline-derived CDR1 and CDR2 are ENHRY and SYGVKD. The germline V and J ends were trimmed by 11 bases and 3 bases, with 11 bases remaining between them. CDR3: CAAMGVYEQYF. The CDR3 bases are TGTGCCGCAATGGGCGTCTACGAGCAGTACTTC.

Comment on this clone: This specimen includes other DNA sequences encoding the same CDR3. The gene calls are TRBV9 and TRBJ2-3; D remains ambiguous. Trimming removed 0 bases at V and 4 bases at J, with 6 bases between. The germline V gene has CDR1 SGDLS and CDR2 YYNGEE. CDR3 length: 13 residues. CDR3 sequence reads: CASSVAPPDTQYF. The CDR3 bases are TGTGCCAGCAGCGTAGCTCCCCCAGATACGCAGTATTTT.

Comment on this clone: The same CDR3 can be traced to other DNA sequences in this sample. The chain is built from TRBV5-1 and TRBJ2-5; 9 bases fit TRBD2. The germline gives CDR1 SGHRS, CDR2 YFSETQ. There are 14 residues in the CDR3. V trimming: 4 bases; J trimming: 1 base; junction bases outside the gene matches: 2. The CDR3 loop is CASSATSGQETQYF. CDR3 bases: TGCGCCAGCAGCGCGACTAGCGGCCAAGAGACCCAGTACTTC.

In its sample, this clone was seen a few times. Here the CDR3 DNA reads TGTGCCAGCGGGTACGACAGGGTTGAGAAACTGTTTTTT. Its translation is CASGYDRVEKLFF. The chain recombines TRBV2 with TRBJ1-4, with TRBD1 matching 7 bases. CDR3 length: 13 amino acids. Looked up from germline, CDR1 is SNHLY and CDR2 is FYNNEI. V trimming: 8 bases; J trimming: 11 bases; junction bases outside the gene matches: 11.

The count of this clone is one. V usage is TRBV28 and J usage is TRBJ1-2, with D unclear. Germline CDR1 is MDHEN and CDR2 is SYDVKM. The CDR3 is 11 residues long. Trimming stripped 9 bases from V and 3 bases from J, with 8 bases between. The DNA of the CDR3 is TGTGCCAGTGCGACGGACTATGGCTACACCTTC. Translated, it gives CASATDYGYTF.

CDR3 sequence (DNA): TGTGCCAGTAGTCCAAGCGGGAGCTGGTCCACCGGGGAGCTGTTTTTT. Residues: CASSPSGSWSTGELFF. This chain links TRBV19 with TRBJ2-2; 8 nucleotides agree with TRBD2. V trimming: 5 bases; J trimming: 4 bases; junction bases outside the gene matches: 9. CDR3 size: 16 residues. Germline-derived CDR1 and CDR2 are LNHDA and SQIVND (reference sequence).

This chain links TRBV2 with TRBJ1-2; D perhaps matches TRBD1 (6 bases). The CDR3 consists of 13 residues. V lost 3 bases and J 7 bases, leaving 12 bases between the germline ends. Germline V gene lookup returns CDR1 SNHLY and CDR2 FYNNEI. CDR3 in DNA: TGTGCCAGCAGTGACCCAGGGGTCCGTGGCTACACCTTC. Its protein product is CASSDPGVRGYTF.

In this sample, this clone turned up a few times. The J gene is TRBJ2-7, the V gene TRBV28; D gene ambiguous. Trimming cost V 3 bases and J 4 bases, with 10 bases left between them. Germline V CDR1 and CDR2: MDHEN, SYDVKM. This CDR3 is 13 amino acids long. The CDR3 reads CASSFSAIYEQYF. The CDR3 region has the DNA TGTGCCAGCAGTTTCTCGGCGATTTACGAGCAGTACTTC.

This rearrangement joins TRBV27 to TRBJ2-7, with 10 bases matching TRBD1. CDR3 length: 15 amino acids. V lost 5 bases, J lost 4 bases, and 8 bases stayed unmatched. Germline V CDR1 and CDR2: MNHEY, SMNVEV (reference sequence). For the CDR3, the DNA is TGTGCCAGCAGTCCGACGGGACAGGGGAATTACGAGCAGTACTTC. Protein sequence: CASSPTGQGNYEQYF.

The table lists this clone with a count of one. The chain couples TRBV28 to TRBJ1-2, with no clear D. This CDR3 spans 15 amino acids. Per the germline V gene, CDR1 is MDHEN and CDR2 is SYDVKM. Trimming cost V 7 bases and J 2 bases, with 17 bases left between them. The CDR3 region is CASNKPARQNYGYTF. Here the CDR3 DNA reads TGTGCCAGCAATAAACCGGCCAGGCAGAACTATGGCTACACCTTC.

CDR3 sequence reads: CASRGTPSYEQYF. CDR3 in DNA: TGTGCCAGCAGAGGGACACCTAGCTACGAGCAGTACTTC. This chain joins TRBV6-1 and TRBJ2-7; perhaps TRBD1 as D (6 bases). Deletions cut 6 bases from V and 3 bases from J, with 12 bases between. The CDR3 is 13 residues long. Per germline, CDR1 MNHNS and CDR2 SASEGT.